This TCR beta chain was recorded in a study of blood T cell repertoires in COVID-19 (dated by TCRdb to 2018 to 2021). For context, the study as a whole: Samples from collaborators originated in the United States, Italy and Spain and spanned both the acute and convalescent phases of COVID-19. Samples came from the ongoing ImmuneRACE study (first 160 participants) plus 1,254 subjects from 6 global collaborators. A de-identified subject ID, COVID-19 status, age in years and sex were almost always included in the sample metadata. A freely available public database, intended as a resource for researchers studying the immune response to SARS-CoV-2, is where the repertoires were released. The material from the prospective study consisted of cDNA or gDNA derived from T cells, B-cell-depleted T cells, or PBMCs. The dataset comprised deeply sampled blood TCRbeta repertoires from subjects exposed to, actively infected with, or recovered from COVID-19. Where available, HLA class I and class II types were taken from metadata supplied by the sample provider and were not determined by assay-based typing. What the authors observed across the whole study: The amount of clinical and demographic metadata varied by source and participant and was provided uncurated.

Participants in the prospective study were aged about 18 to 90 years, lived in about two dozen United States geographic areas, and enrolled through a virtual design. To assign participants to cohorts, the prospective study relied on clinical history that participants themselves reported in a screening survey and a study questionnaire. For ImmuneRACE Cohort 3, a participant was defined as recovered based on two consecutive negative NP/OP PCR tests, clearance by a healthcare professional, or resolution of symptoms. Mobile phlebotomists in the prospective study collected whole blood, serum and a nasopharyngeal or oropharyngeal swab from every participant. Additional blood draws and questionnaires over an approximately two-month period could optionally be provided by prospective study participants. Before DNA extraction, prospective study blood samples were shipped either frozen or at room temperature.

Deletion took 4 bases off V and 1 base off J, with a span of 22 bases between the germline ends. Taken from the germline V gene, the CDR1 and CDR2 loops are MGHRA and YSYEKL. Its CDR3 holds 18 amino acids, cysteine through phenylalanine. The DNA shown is the 54-base CDR3, in frame from base 1. TCRbeta CDR3 regions were amplified from genomic DNA by means of the immunoSEQ Assay, a bias-controlled multiplex PCR. Per the original workflow: Nucleated cell counts per sample were estimated from amplification of reference gene primers within the assay. Sequence reads were collapsed and filtered to measure the absolute abundance of every unique TCRbeta CDR3 rearrangement. For each sample, productive Simpson clonality was calculated as the square root of Simpson's diversity index over productive rearrangements. TCRdb carries this immuneACCESS record with in-frame sequences only. Its versions omit some clonotypes, under half of them owing to an unresolved V gene in the studies checked, with the rest unexplained. The V and J calls and the clone size are those of that table, but D and trimming were determined from the DNA. The sample table contains 250,000 or so clones; only one count was recorded for around nine tenths of them. The ten largest clones represent about 2.6% of the sample.

Turning to this clone: Its antigen remains undetermined. Base-call qualities are not available, and no considerably larger clone is one nucleotide away.

The chain was built from TRBV4-1 and TRBJ2-5; too little of a D gene remains to name it. Specimen: PBMCs or T cells enriched from blood (not recorded which). This sequence originates from a woman in her late teens or twenties who had recovered from COVID-19. The CDR3 has the sequence CASSLTRLRGRSQETQYF. The nucleotides are TGCGCCAGCAGCCTCACGCGCCTCCGTGGCAGGTCCCAAGAGACCCAGTACTTC.